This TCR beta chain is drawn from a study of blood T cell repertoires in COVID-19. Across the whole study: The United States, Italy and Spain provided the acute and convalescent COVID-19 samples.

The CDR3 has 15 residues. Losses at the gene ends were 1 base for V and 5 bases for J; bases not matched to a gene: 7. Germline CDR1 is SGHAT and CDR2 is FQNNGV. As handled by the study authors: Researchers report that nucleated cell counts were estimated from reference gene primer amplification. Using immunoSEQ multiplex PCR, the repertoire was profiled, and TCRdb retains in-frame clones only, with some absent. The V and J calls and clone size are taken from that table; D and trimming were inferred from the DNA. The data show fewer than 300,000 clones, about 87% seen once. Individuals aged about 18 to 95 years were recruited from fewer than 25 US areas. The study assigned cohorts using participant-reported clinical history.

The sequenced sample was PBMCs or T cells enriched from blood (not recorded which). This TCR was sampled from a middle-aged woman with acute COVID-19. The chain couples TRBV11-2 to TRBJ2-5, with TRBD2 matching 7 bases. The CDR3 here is CASSLGGGGLETQYF. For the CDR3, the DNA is TGTGCCAGCAGCTTAGGGGGGGGAGGTTTGGAGACCCAGTACTTC.